This T cell receptor beta chain was identified in a study of CD8 T cells in ankylosing spondylitis. Study-wide results and limits: Made up of fewer than 10 highly homologous variants, a TCR beta motif appeared characteristic of ankylosing spondylitis blood.

The CDR3 spans 13 residues. Germline lookup yields CDR1 SGDLS and CDR2 YYNGEE. V lost 0 bases and J 4 bases, leaving 7 bases between the germline ends. At least ten counts were recorded for this clonotype. The target antigen is unknown. MiXCR, applied by TCRdb to the 5' RACE reads, yields one record per CDR3 protein. In the table there are roughly 490,000 distinct CDR3 sequences, 5.3% of which are singletons. This receptor was obtained from a male donor with ankylosing spondylitis. This chain joins TRBV9 and TRBJ1-2; D is undetermined. The sequenced material came from blood, either unsorted or a sorted T cell fraction (not recorded which). The CDR3 sequence: CASSVEGRYGYTF. In DNA, the CDR3 is TGTGCCAGCAGCGTAGAAGGGCGCTATGGCTACACCTTC.